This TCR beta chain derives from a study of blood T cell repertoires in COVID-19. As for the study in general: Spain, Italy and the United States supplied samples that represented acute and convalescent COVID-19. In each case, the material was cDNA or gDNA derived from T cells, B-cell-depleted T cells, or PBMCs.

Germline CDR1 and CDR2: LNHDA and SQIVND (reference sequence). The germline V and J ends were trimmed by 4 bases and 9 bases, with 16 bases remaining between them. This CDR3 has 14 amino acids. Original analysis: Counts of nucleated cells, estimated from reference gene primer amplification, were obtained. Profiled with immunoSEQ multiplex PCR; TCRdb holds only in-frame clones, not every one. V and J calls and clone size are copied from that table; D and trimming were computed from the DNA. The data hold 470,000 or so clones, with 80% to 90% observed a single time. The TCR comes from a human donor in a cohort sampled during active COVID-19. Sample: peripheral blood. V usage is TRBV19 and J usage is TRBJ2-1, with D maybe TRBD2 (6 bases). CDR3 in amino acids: CASSKDRELGEQFF. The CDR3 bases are TGTGCCAGTAGTAAGGACCGGGAGTTGGGTGAGCAGTTCTTC. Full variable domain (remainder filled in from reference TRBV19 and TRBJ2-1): DGGITQSPKYLFRKEGQNVTLSCEQNLNHDAMYWYRQDPGQGLRLIYYSQIVNDFQKGDIAEGYSVSREKKESFPLTVTSAQKNPTAFYLCASSKDRELGEQFFGPGTRLTVL.